This note documents a single T cell receptor beta chain sequence. This record belongs to a study of technical replicates of blood from a handful of donors. Some clones are missing from TCRdb's copy, which holds only in-frame ones; the method was immunoSEQ multiplex PCR. Among some 80,000 clones listed, roughly four fifths were seen once. CDR3 length: 15 amino acids. Trimming took 1 base from V and 4 from J, leaving 13 bases between them. Looked up from germline, CDR1 is MGHRA and CDR2 is YSYEKL. The source material was PBMCs. This receptor was obtained from a human donor in good health. Some clones in this sample may be carry-over from other donors' samples. The chain uses TRBV4-1 and TRBJ1-2; D remains unclear. The CDR3 is CASSQGLQSTYGYTF. CDR3 nucleotide sequence: TGCGCCAGCAGCCAAGGCCTACAGTCGACCTATGGCTACACCTTC.